This T cell receptor (beta chain) was sequenced for a study of blood T cell repertoires in COVID-19. Study as a whole: From the United States, Italy and Spain came samples of acute and convalescent COVID-19. From T cells, B-cell-depleted T cells, or PBMCs came the material, which was cDNA or gDNA.

Trimming left V 3 bases short and J 6 bases short, with 15 bases between. This CDR3 region has 15 residues. Germline V lookup: CDR1 SGHRS, CDR2 YFSETQ. Original analysis: Nucleated cell number was recorded as an estimate derived from reference gene primer amplification. TCRdb's copy holds only in-frame clones and misses some; the assay was immunoSEQ multiplex PCR. Clone size and V and J calls were adopted from that table, with D and trimming inferred from the DNA. This sample has 60,000 to 75,000 clones, with 79% found just once. The V gene is TRBV5-1, the J gene TRBJ1-4; D is unresolved. The sample taken for sequencing was peripheral blood. The sequence derives from a man in his sixties with active or convalescent COVID-19. CDR3 amino acids: CASSSGPTEDEKLFF. CDR3 nucleotide sequence: TGCGCCAGCAGCTCCGGACCCACGGAGGATGAAAAACTGTTTTTT. Full variable domain (missing parts from reference TRBV5-1 and TRBJ1-4): KAGVTQTPRYLIKTRGQQVTLSCSPISGHRSVSWYQQTPGQGLQFLFEYFSETQRNKGNFPGRFSGRQFSNSRSEMNVSTLELGDSALYLCASSSGPTEDEKLFFGSGTQLSVL.